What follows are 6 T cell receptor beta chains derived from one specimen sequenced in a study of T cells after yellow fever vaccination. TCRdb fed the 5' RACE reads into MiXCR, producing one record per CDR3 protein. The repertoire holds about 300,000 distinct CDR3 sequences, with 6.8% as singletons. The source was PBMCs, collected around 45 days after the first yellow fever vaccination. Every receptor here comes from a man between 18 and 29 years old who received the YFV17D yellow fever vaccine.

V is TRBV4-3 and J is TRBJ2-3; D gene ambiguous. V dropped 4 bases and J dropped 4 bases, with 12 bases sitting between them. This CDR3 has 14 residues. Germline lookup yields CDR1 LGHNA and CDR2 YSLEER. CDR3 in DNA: TGCGCCAGCAGCCCAGAAAGCCCCCCAGATACGCAGTATTTT. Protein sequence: CASSPESPPDTQYF.

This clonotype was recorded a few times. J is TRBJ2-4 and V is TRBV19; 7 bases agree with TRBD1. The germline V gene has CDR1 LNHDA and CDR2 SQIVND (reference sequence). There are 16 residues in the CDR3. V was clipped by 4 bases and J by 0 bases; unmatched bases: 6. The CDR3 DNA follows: TGTGCCAGTAGTACTGACAGGGACCGAGCCAAAAACATTCAGTACTTC. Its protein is CASSTDRDRAKNIQYF.

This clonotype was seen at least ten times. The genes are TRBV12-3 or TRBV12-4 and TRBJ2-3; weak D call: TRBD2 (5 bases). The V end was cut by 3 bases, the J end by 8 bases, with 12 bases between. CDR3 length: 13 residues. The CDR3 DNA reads TGTGCCAGCAGTTTGATGGACGAGGGTACGCAGTATTTT. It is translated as CASSLMDEGTQYF.

The CDR3 DNA reads as TGTGCCAGCAGCTTCGGGGGGAGGTCCTACGAGCAGTACTTC. This codes for CASSFGGRSYEQYF. The rearrangement uses TRBV7-2 and TRBJ2-7; 7 nucleotides line up with TRBD2. With 3 bases clipped from V and 1 base from J, the junction kept 3 bases outside the gene matches. The germline V gene has CDR1 SGHTA and CDR2 FQGNSA. There are 14 residues in the CDR3.

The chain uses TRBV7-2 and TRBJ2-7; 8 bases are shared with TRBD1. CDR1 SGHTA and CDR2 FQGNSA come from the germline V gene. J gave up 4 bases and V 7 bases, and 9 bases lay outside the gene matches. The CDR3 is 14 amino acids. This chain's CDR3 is CASKTRQGSYEQYF. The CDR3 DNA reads TGTGCCAGCAAAACCAGACAGGGGTCTTACGAGCAGTACTTC.

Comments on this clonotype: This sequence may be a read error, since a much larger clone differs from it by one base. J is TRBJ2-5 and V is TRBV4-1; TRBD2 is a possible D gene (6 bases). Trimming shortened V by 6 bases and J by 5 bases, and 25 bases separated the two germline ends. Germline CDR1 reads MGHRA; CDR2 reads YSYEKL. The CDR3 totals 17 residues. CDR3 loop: CASSRTQGLGGGETQYF. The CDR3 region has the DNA TGCGCCAGCAGTCGAACTCAAGGGCTGGGGGGAGGTGAGACCCAGTACTTC.